A single sample gave rise to the 28 T cell receptor beta chains below, sequenced in a study of shared clonotypes between healthy human individuals. The table came from immunoSEQ multiplex PCR; TCRdb's copy has only in-frame clones and leaves some out. This sample carries some 2.3 million clones, more than 85% of them seen once, and the ten largest clones take 0.35% to 0.5%. The sequenced sample was naive CD4+ T cells from PBMCs. Subset of the sample: CD45RA+ positively selected. These receptors were obtained from a man between 18 and 29 years old in good health. Some clones in this sample may be carry-over from other donors' samples.

As for this clone: Other DNA variants within this sample encode the same CDR3. The chain joins TRBV28 to TRBJ2-7; no clear D. The CDR3 is 13 amino acids. In germline, CDR1 is MDHEN, CDR2 SYDVKM. The ends were cut back, 5 bases at V and 0 bases at J, with 8 bases in the middle. As DNA, the CDR3 is TGTGCCAGCAGTCCCACCGCCTCCTACGAGCAGTACTTC. Protein product: CASSPTASYEQYF.

This rearrangement joins TRBV28 to TRBJ1-5; 7 bases match TRBD1. With V trimmed by 8 bases and J by 7 bases, 5 bases remained unmatched. This CDR3 has 12 residues. Germline values: CDR1 MDHEN, CDR2 SYDVKM. The CDR3 DNA reads as TGTGCCAGCGGGGGACAGCCACAGCCCCAGCATTTT. Its translation is CASGGQPQPQHF.

The chain has TRBV6-5 and TRBJ2-5; TRBD1 matches 7 bases. The germline V gene encodes CDR1 MNHEY and CDR2 SVGAGI. This CDR3 region has 13 residues. Trimming at V came to 6 bases and at J to 4 bases, leaving 5 bases not matched to a gene. This CDR3 is CASRATGVETQYF. CDR3 DNA sequence: TGTGCCAGCAGAGCCACAGGGGTAGAGACCCAGTACTTC.

V gene TRBV19 combines with J gene TRBJ2-1, with 7 bases lining up with TRBD2. In germline, CDR1 is LNHDA, CDR2 SQIVND (reference sequence). J gave up 7 bases and V 3 bases, and 6 bases lay outside the gene matches. The CDR3 sequence is 14 residues long. CDR3 sequence (DNA): TGTGCCAGTAGTATCTCCAGACTAGCAAATGAGCAGTTCTTC. It is translated as CASSISRLANEQFF.

This clone has just one count. Other DNA sequences of this sample code for an identical CDR3. V and J are TRBV19 and TRBJ2-2, with D maybe TRBD2 (5 bases). The CDR3 runs to 12 residues. The germline V and J ends were trimmed by 6 bases and 5 bases, with 7 bases remaining between them. Germline CDR1 LNHDA, CDR2 SQIVND (reference sequence). The CDR3 DNA reads as TGTGCCAGTAGCCGGGGTACCGGGGAGCTGTTTTTT. This translates into CASSRGTGELFF.

Comments on this clone: The identical CDR3 is also encoded by other nucleotide sequences in the sample. The chain employs TRBV18 and TRBJ2-1, with TRBD1 as a possible D gene (6 bases). V lost 3 bases to trimming and J lost 4 bases, with 10 bases between them. This CDR3 is 14 amino acids long. The germline V gene has CDR1 KGHSH and CDR2 LQKENI. CDR3 sequence reads: CASSPGQIYNEQFF. CDR3 DNA sequence: TGTGCCAGCTCACCGGGACAAATTTACAATGAGCAGTTCTTC.

Regarding this clone: The same CDR3 arises from other DNA sequences in this sample as well. The chain recombines TRBV25-1 with TRBJ2-6; perhaps TRBD2 as D (5 bases). With 1 base removed from V and 2 bases from J, the gap between germline ends came to 6 bases. CDR3 length: 15 residues. Germline V gene sequence: CDR1 MGHDK, CDR2 SYGVNS. This chain's CDR3 is CASSEWRTGANVLTF. The CDR3 nucleotides are TGTGCCAGCAGTGAATGGAGGACTGGGGCCAACGTCCTGACTTTC.

The chain is built from TRBV7-9 and TRBJ2-2, with D unclear. Deletions cut 5 bases from V and 0 bases from J, with 10 bases between. The length of the CDR3 is 15 residues. The germline V gene has CDR1 SEHNR and CDR2 FQNEAQ (reference sequence). The CDR3 here is CASSRTVTNTGELFF. DNA for the CDR3: TGTGCCAGCAGCCGGACGGTTACGAACACCGGGGAGCTGTTTTTT.

CDR3 nucleotides: TGTGCCACCAGCAGAGGGTTGGGGGGCACTGGATTTGGCTACACCTTC. Residues: CATSRGLGGTGFGYTF. This sequence joins TRBV15 and TRBJ1-2, with D possibly being TRBD1 (6 bases). Germline V gene sequence: CDR1 LNHNV, CDR2 YYDKDF (reference sequence). The CDR3 extends over 16 amino acids. V shed 1 base and J shed 7 bases, with 19 bases lying between them.

V and J are TRBV7-2 and TRBJ2-7; TRBD1 aligns across 10 bases. Germline CDR1 SGHTA, CDR2 FQGNSA. The CDR3 runs to 15 residues. V gave up 6 bases and J gave up 4 bases; unmatched junction bases: 9. The CDR3 DNA follows: TGTGCCAGCAGATCTAGACAGGGGGCGAGGTACGAGCAGTACTTC. It yields the protein CASRSRQGARYEQYF. The variable domain in full, with the rest retrieved from reference TRBV7-2 and TRBJ2-7, is GAGVSQSPSNKVTEKGKDVELRCDPISGHTALYWYRQSLGQGLEFLIYFQGNSAPDKSGLPSDRFSAERTGGSVSTLTIQRTQQEDSAVYLCASRSRQGARYEQYFGPGTRLTVT.

The rearrangement uses TRBV5-4 and TRBJ2-3; D assignment may be TRBD1 or TRBD2 (6 bases each). V gave up 0 bases and J gave up 2 bases, with 10 bases separating them. The CDR3 runs 15 residues. Germline assignment: CDR1 SGHNT and CDR2 YYREEE (reference sequence). The CDR3 nucleotides are TGTGCCAGCAGCTTGGATGGGGGGCCCACAGATACGCAGTATTTT. This gives the protein CASSLDGGPTDTQYF. Full variable domain (missing parts from reference TRBV5-4 and TRBJ2-3): ETGVTQSPTHLIKTRGQQVTLRCSSQSGHNTVSWYQQALGQGPQFIFQYYREEENGRGNFPPRFSGLQFPNYSSELNVNALELDDSALYLCASSLDGGPTDTQYFGPGTRLTVL.

The chain uses TRBV15 and TRBJ2-1, with 8 nucleotides matching TRBD1. Germline V gene lookup returns CDR1 LNHNV and CDR2 YYDKDF (reference sequence). There are 13 residues in the CDR3. The ends lost 6 bases at V and 8 bases at J; junction bases unmatched: 6. CDR3 region: CATRKQGVDEQFF. CDR3 bases: TGTGCCACCAGAAAACAGGGGGTGGATGAGCAGTTCTTC.

The chain uses TRBV9 and TRBJ1-3; 7 bases fit TRBD1. The CDR3 sequence is 14 residues long. Germline V lookup: CDR1 SGDLS, CDR2 YYNGEE. J gave up 9 bases and V 0 bases, and 6 bases lay outside the gene matches. This CDR3 is CASSVGQGEGTIYF. As DNA, the CDR3 is TGTGCCAGCAGCGTAGGACAGGGCGAGGGCACCATATATTTT.

The chain links TRBV6-1 to TRBJ1-5, with D possibly matching TRBD1 (5 bases). Germline-derived CDR1 and CDR2 are MNHNS and SASEGT. CDR3 length: 13 residues. V was pared by 10 bases and J by 6 bases, with 16 bases between. Here the CDR3 reads CATLRDELQPQHF. The CDR3 DNA follows: TGTGCCACCCTCCGGGACGAACTTCAGCCCCAGCATTTT.

The CDR3 DNA reads as TGTGCCAGCAGCCCAAAAGGGGGGACAGATACGCAGTATTTT. Amino acid sequence: CASSPKGGTDTQYF. V is TRBV5-6 and J is TRBJ2-3, with D perhaps given as TRBD1 or TRBD2 (6 bases each). Per the germline V gene, CDR1 is SGHDT and CDR2 is YYEEEE. V was trimmed by 4 bases and J by 3 bases, leaving 12 bases between them. CDR3 length equals 14 residues. Together with reference TRBV5-6 and TRBJ2-3, the CDR3 gives the full variable domain: DAGVTQSPTHLIKTRGQQVTLRCSPKSGHDTVSWYQQALGQGPQFIFQYYEEEERQRGNFPDRFSGHQFPNYSSELNVNALLLGDSALYLCASSPKGGTDTQYFGPGTRLTVL.

The chain employs TRBV30 and TRBJ1-1; D is possibly TRBD1 (5 bases). Trimming took off 0 bases at V and 4 bases at J, with 12 bases between the two ends. The CDR3 has 14 residues. Germline CDR1 and CDR2: GTSNPN and SVGIG (reference sequence). The CDR3 DNA follows: TGTGCCTGGAGTGTGGGGGTTAGGTTCACTGAAGCTTTCTTT. As protein: CAWSVGVRFTEAFF. The full variable domain, completed using reference TRBV30 and TRBJ1-1, is SQTIHQWPATLVQPVGSPLSLECTVEGTSNPNLYWYRQAAGRGLQLLFYSVGIGQISSEVPQNLSASRPQDRQFILSSKKLLLSDSGFYLCAWSVGVRFTEAFFGQGTRLTVV.

CDR3: CASSLTTGEQPQHF. In DNA, the CDR3 is TGTGCCAGCAGTTTAACGACAGGGGAACAGCCCCAGCATTTT. The chain carries TRBV27 and TRBJ1-5; 8 nucleotides match TRBD1. The germline V gene has CDR1 MNHEY and CDR2 SMNVEV (reference sequence). This CDR3 has 14 residues. The J segment lost 7 bases and the V segment lost 2 bases, leaving 4 bases of the junction unmatched.

The chain carries TRBV25-1 and TRBJ1-1; D is undetermined. CDR1 MGHDK and CDR2 SYGVNS come from the germline V gene. V was clipped by 3 bases and J by 1 base, with 12 bases between them. CDR3 length equals 15 residues. The CDR3 DNA sequence: TGTGCCAGCAGTGATCAACCTGCCGGGAACACTGAAGCTTTCTTT. Its translation is CASSDQPAGNTEAFF.

The chain has TRBV7-3 and TRBJ2-3; 8 nucleotides match TRBD2. The CDR3 loop spans 16 amino acids. Germline CDR1 SGHTA, CDR2 FQGTGA. Trimming cost V 5 bases and J 0 bases; bases outside gene matches: 7. The CDR3 is CASSIGLAGSTDTQYF. The CDR3 coding sequence is TGTGCCAGCAGCATCGGACTAGCAGGTAGCACAGATACGCAGTATTTT.

J is TRBJ2-4 and V is TRBV14; no definite D call. CDR1 SGHDN and CDR2 FVKESK come from the germline V gene. The CDR3 runs 14 residues. V was shortened by 5 bases and J by 6 bases, with 14 bases between the two germline ends. The CDR3 protein is CASSSELALNIQYF. The CDR3 region has the DNA TGTGCCAGCAGCTCTGAATTGGCCCTAAACATTCAGTACTTC.

The rearrangement joins TRBV15 to TRBJ2-5; TRBD1 is a possible D gene (6 bases). This CDR3 is built from 14 residues. The germline V and J ends were trimmed by 5 bases and 5 bases, with 15 bases remaining between them. Germline CDR1 reads LNHNV; CDR2 reads YYDKDF (reference sequence). CDR3 residues: CATSPRGSPETQYF. The CDR3, as DNA: TGTGCCACCAGCCCTAGGGGGTCCCCGGAGACCCAGTACTTC.

V and J are TRBV13 and TRBJ1-3; no clear D. Between the trimmed V and J ends, which lost 4 bases and 4 bases, there was a span of 5 bases. Germline values: CDR1 PRHDT, CDR2 FYEKMQ (reference sequence). This CDR3 spans 12 amino acids. DNA for the CDR3: TGTGCCAGCAGCTCGAGGGGAAACACCATATATTTT. Translation: CASSSRGNTIYF.

A word on this clone: This sample also contains other DNA sequences that code for the same CDR3. The genes are TRBV28 and TRBJ1-5; D unresolved. Germline V lookup: CDR1 MDHEN, CDR2 SYDVKM. V was clipped by 4 bases and J by 3 bases, with 10 bases between them. The CDR3 covers 14 residues. CDR3 loop: CASSSPGVNQPQHF. CDR3 sequence (DNA): TGTGCCAGCAGTTCCCCGGGTGTCAATCAGCCCCAGCATTTT.

The chain is built from TRBV6-5 and TRBJ2-2; 10 bases line up with TRBD1. Germline values: CDR1 MNHEY, CDR2 SVGAGI. Trimming at V came to 0 bases and at J to 6 bases, leaving 1 base not matched to a gene. The CDR3 spans 15 residues. The CDR3 sequence: CASSYSGQGSGELFF. CDR3 sequence (DNA): TGTGCCAGCAGTTACTCGGGACAGGGGTCCGGGGAGCTGTTTTTT.

In its sample, this clone was seen once. This specimen includes other DNA sequences encoding the same CDR3. The chain carries TRBV7-2 and TRBJ2-7; the D gene is possibly TRBD1 (6 bases). The CDR3 sequence is 13 residues long. Per the germline V gene, CDR1 is SGHTA and CDR2 is FQGNSA. V lost 0 bases, J lost 4 bases, and 7 bases lay in between. The CDR3 DNA reads TGTGCCAGCAGCTTAGCCGGACAGTACGAGCAGTACTTC. Translating gives CASSLAGQYEQYF.

The V and J genes are TRBV10-1 and TRBJ2-5; TRBD2 agrees at 8 bases. The V gene's germline CDR1 is WNHNN and CDR2 SYGVQD (reference sequence). Trimming at V came to 3 bases and at J to 2 bases, leaving 5 bases not matched to a gene. The CDR3 length is 15 residues. The CDR3 DNA reads TGCGCCAGCAGTGATCTAGCGGGCCTGCAAGAGACCCAGTACTTC. It yields the protein CASSDLAGLQETQYF.

This clone has a single count. Other DNA sequences of this sample code for an identical CDR3. J is TRBJ2-7 and V is TRBV10-1, with 7 bases aligning to TRBD2. V was clipped by 9 bases and J by 0 bases; unmatched bases: 2. The CDR3 length is 12 residues. CDR1 WNHNN and CDR2 SYGVQD come from the germline V gene (reference sequence). The CDR3 bases are TGCGCCAGTTCTAGCGGCTCCTACGAGCAGTACTTC. Its translation is CASSSGSYEQYF.

The chain has TRBV6-6 and TRBJ1-2; no reliable D call. This CDR3 contains 13 residues. The germline CDR1 and CDR2 sequences are MNHNY and SVGAGI (reference sequence). The germline V and J ends were trimmed by 5 bases and 2 bases, with 9 bases remaining between them. Here the CDR3 DNA reads TGTGCCAGCAGTGGGAGGGAGAACTATGGCTACACCTTC. Its protein is CASSGRENYGYTF.